Sequencing of this T cell receptor (beta chain) was carried out in a study of type 1 and type 2 diabetes patients. Whole-study context: Participants included type 1 and type 2 diabetes patients plus nondiabetic controls.

This CDR3 contains 14 residues. Germline CDR1 SNHLY, CDR2 FYNNEI. The ends were cut back, 7 bases at V and 0 bases at J, with 10 bases in the middle. Amplification started from genomic DNA. Multiplex PCR with 30 forward and 13 reverse primers amplified the TCR beta CDR3. TCRdb itself ran the multiplex PCR reads through MiXCR, one entry per CDR3 protein. The repertoire holds approximately 260,000 distinct CDR3 sequences, with roughly 50% as singletons. With respect to this clonotype: Antigen specificity is unknown.

Other autoimmune diseases and infections within the past four weeks excluded donors. Study-level results: Between type 2 diabetes and control samples, V and J usage averaged about 0.97 correlation. Type 2 diabetes repertoires were more diverse than type 1 diabetes repertoires.

The sequence was obtained from a man aged 18 to 35 with type 2 diabetes. The sample consisted of peripheral blood mononuclear cells (PBMCs). The chain combines TRBV2 with TRBJ1-3; perhaps TRBD1 as D (5 bases). The CDR3 spells CASISGVSGNTIYF. The CDR3, as DNA: TGTGCCAGCATCTCGGGGGTCTCTGGAAACACCATATATTTT.